These 27 T cell receptor beta chains originate from one sample sequenced in a study of control samples from healthy donors and cancer patients. Clones were read by immunoSEQ multiplex PCR, and TCRdb kept only the in-frame ones, dropping some. Here the sample spans 100,000 to 150,000 clones, about nine tenths being singletons. The specimen sequenced was blood. The receptors were sampled from a man aged 35-49 years in good health.

The V call is TRBV6-5, the J call TRBJ1-3; D not resolved. CDR1 and CDR2 from the germline V gene are MNHEY and SVGAGI. The CDR3 length is 13 residues. Between the trimmed V and J ends, which lost 6 bases and 2 bases, there was a span of 8 bases. The CDR3 DNA reads TGTGCCAGCAGCCGGACGACTGGAAACACCATATATTTT. Its protein is CASSRTTGNTIYF.

The rearrangement uses TRBV2 and TRBJ1-4, with 9 bases identical to TRBD1. The junction had 2 bases not matched to a gene; V was cut back by 6 bases and J by 3 bases. CDR3 length equals 14 residues. Germline V gene data show CDR1 as SNHLY and CDR2 as FYNNEI. Written as DNA, the CDR3 is TGTGCCAGCAGGAGGGACAGGGCTAATGAAAAACTGTTTTTT. Translation: CASRRDRANEKLFF.

This chain joins TRBV29-1 and TRBJ2-7; possibly TRBD1 for D (5 bases). Trimming cost V 6 bases and J 3 bases, with 15 bases left between them. Germline V gene sequence: CDR1 SQVTM, CDR2 ANQGSEA. The CDR3 covers 13 residues. CDR3 DNA sequence: TGCAGCGTGCTGACAGATCCCGTCTACGAGCAGTACTTC. It yields the protein CSVLTDPVYEQYF.

The chain has TRBV5-1 and TRBJ2-2; D is undetermined. The CDR3 loop spans 16 amino acids. Trimming stripped 0 bases from V and 2 bases from J, with 11 bases between. CDR1 and CDR2 (germline): SGHRS, YFSETQ. The CDR3 DNA sequence: TGCGCCAGCAGCTTGGCAGGTGATGGTAACACCGGGGAGCTGTTTTTT. Translated: CASSLAGDGNTGELFF.

The chain joins TRBV9 to TRBJ2-3; TRBD2 matches 12 bases. Trimming removed 3 bases from V and 2 bases from J; junction bases left unmatched: 25. Germline V gene lookup returns CDR1 SGDLS and CDR2 YYNGEE. This CDR3 contains 23 residues. The CDR3 here is CASSAGQWIWTSGERLVTDTQYF. CDR3 bases: TGTGCCAGCAGCGCAGGACAGTGGATTTGGACTAGCGGGGAAAGGCTTGTCACAGATACGCAGTATTTT.

The V gene is TRBV30, the J gene TRBJ2-7; D is possibly TRBD1 or TRBD2 (5 bases each). Germline V gene data show CDR1 as GTSNPN and CDR2 as SVGIG (reference sequence). CDR3 length: 14 residues. Trimming took 4 bases from V and 1 from J, leaving 14 bases between them. The CDR3: CAWKLGRGSYEQYF. CDR3 nucleotides: TGTGCCTGGAAACTAGGAAGGGGATCCTACGAGCAGTACTTC.

Notes on this clone: The same CDR3 arises from other DNA sequences in this sample as well. The J gene is TRBJ2-1, the V gene TRBV5-6; possibly TRBD2 for D (5 bases). The CDR3 spans 12 residues. The V end was cut by 6 bases, the J end by 1 base, with 5 bases between. CDR1 is SGHDT and CDR2 is YYEEEE in the germline V gene. CDR3 sequence (DNA): TGTGCCAGCACGGGGTCCTACAATGAGCAGTTCTTC. Translating it yields CASTGSYNEQFF.

The chain recombines TRBV2 with TRBJ2-7; the match to TRBD2 covers 13 bases. CDR1 is SNHLY, CDR2 FYNNEI, per germline. The CDR3 consists of 14 residues. V shed 6 bases, J shed 4 bases, and the junction held 3 bases outside the gene matches. As DNA, the CDR3 is TGTGCCAGCAGCAAACTAGCGGGGGGGTACGAGCAGTACTTC. Its translation is CASSKLAGGYEQYF.

The genes are TRBV11-2 and TRBJ1-2; D is perhaps TRBD1 (5 bases). V was trimmed by 5 bases and J by 6 bases, leaving 16 bases between them. Germline loops: CDR1 SGHAT, CDR2 FQNNGV. The CDR3 loop spans 14 amino acids. The CDR3 reads CASSPRWDRDGYTF. The CDR3, as DNA: TGTGCCAGCAGCCCTCGGTGGGACCGAGATGGCTACACCTTC.

The chain recombines TRBV10-3 with TRBJ2-5, with D perhaps matching TRBD1 (6 bases). The CDR3 totals 14 residues. The V gene's germline CDR1 is ENHRY and CDR2 SYGVKD. V shed 5 bases and J shed 3 bases, with 13 bases lying between them. CDR3 residues: CAISPADSKETQYF. Written as DNA, the CDR3 is TGTGCCATCAGTCCGGCGGACAGTAAAGAGACCCAGTACTTC.

The chain combines TRBV6-5 with TRBJ1-4; 7 nucleotides align to TRBD1. The germline V gene encodes CDR1 MNHEY and CDR2 SVGAGI. J was trimmed by 2 bases and V by 6 bases; bases with no gene match: 3. The CDR3 consists of 14 residues. The CDR3, as DNA: TGTGCCAGCAGCCAACAGGGGACTAATGAAAAACTGTTTTTT. It encodes CASSQQGTNEKLFF.

This chain uses TRBV5-6 with TRBJ1-2; D ambiguous. The V gene lost 4 bases and the J gene lost 8 bases, with 9 bases spanning the gap. This CDR3 region has 11 residues. From germline, CDR1 is SGHDT and CDR2 YYEEEE. CDR3 amino acids: CASSTSAGYTF. In nucleotides, the CDR3 is TGTGCCAGCAGCACCTCCGCGGGCTACACCTTC.

The V gene is TRBV6-5, the J gene TRBJ1-1; no firm D call. Trimming left V 1 base short and J 0 bases short, with 9 bases between. From germline, CDR1 is MNHEY and CDR2 SVGAGI. The CDR3 is 15 residues long. DNA of the CDR3: TGTGCCAGCAGTTACTTCCGGGCCTTGAACACTGAAGCTTTCTTT. This translates into CASSYFRALNTEAFF.

This clone occurred a few times. This sequence joins TRBV5-6 and TRBJ2-5; D remains unclear. V was pared by 4 bases and J by 4 bases, with 11 bases between. The CDR3 extends over 13 amino acids. Germline CDR1 SGHDT, CDR2 YYEEEE. The CDR3, as DNA: TGTGCCAGCAGCCCCGGGCCCTTAGAGACCCAGTACTTC. Translating gives CASSPGPLETQYF.

This chain links TRBV19 with TRBJ2-5; 9 nucleotides line up with TRBD2. CDR3 length: 15 residues. The germline gives CDR1 LNHDA, CDR2 SQIVND (reference sequence). After removal of 1 base from V and 9 bases from J, the junction contained 9 bases not matched to a gene. The CDR3 region is CASSIGGLAGKAQYF. For the CDR3, the DNA is TGTGCCAGTAGTATAGGCGGTCTAGCGGGGAAGGCCCAGTACTTC.

The V gene is TRBV6-1, the J gene TRBJ2-1, with 10 nucleotides matching TRBD2. Germline V gene data show CDR1 as MNHNS and CDR2 as SASEGT. The junction had 13 bases not matched to a gene; V was cut back by 4 bases and J by 7 bases. CDR3 length: 17 amino acids. CDR3 DNA: TGTGCCAGCAGTGCCCGACGAATGGAGGGACTAGCGAATGAGCAGTTCTTC. It translates to CASSARRMEGLANEQFF.

The chain recombines TRBV13 with TRBJ2-3; TRBD2 might be the D (6 bases). V lost 3 bases to trimming and J lost 4 bases, with 11 bases between them. Germline V lookup: CDR1 PRHDT, CDR2 FYEKMQ (reference sequence). CDR3 length equals 14 residues. For the CDR3, the DNA is TGTGCCAGCAGCTTTCGGGGGAGTCCAGATACGCAGTATTTT. Protein sequence: CASSFRGSPDTQYF.

This clone was seen a single time. V is TRBV5-4 and J is TRBJ2-6; TRBD1 might be the D (6 bases). CDR1 is SGHNT and CDR2 is YYREEE in the germline V gene (reference sequence). There are 17 residues in the CDR3. V lost 4 bases and J lost 0, with 14 bases in between. CDR3 in amino acids: CASSTGQRHSGANVLTF. The CDR3 bases are TGTGCCAGCAGCACCGGACAGAGGCACTCTGGGGCCAACGTCCTGACTTTC.

The chain combines TRBV10-1 with TRBJ1-2; D is ambiguous. V lost 1 base and J lost 6, with 3 bases in between. CDR3 length: 11 residues. The V gene's germline CDR1 is WNHNN and CDR2 SYGVQD (reference sequence). The CDR3 sequence: CASSEWDGYTF. As DNA, the CDR3 is TGCGCCAGCAGTGAGTGGGATGGCTACACCTTC.

This clone has just a few counts. This sequence joins TRBV19 and TRBJ2-7; 10 nucleotides align to TRBD2. The V and J ends lost 5 bases and 3 bases, in that order; junction bases with no gene match: 4. The CDR3 covers 14 residues. Germline CDR1 and CDR2: LNHDA and SQIVND (reference sequence). This chain's CDR3 is CASSASGGGYEQYF. CDR3 in DNA: TGTGCCAGTAGTGCGAGCGGGGGGGGCTACGAGCAGTACTTC.

The chain joins TRBV19 to TRBJ1-5, with D possibly TRBD1 on 5 matching bases. The CDR3 is 12 residues long. Deletions cut 8 bases from V and 3 bases from J, with 8 bases between. Germline V gives CDR1 LNHDA, CDR2 SQIVND (reference sequence). DNA of the CDR3: TGTGCCAGTCACGGGGCCAATCAGCCCCAGCATTTT. It translates to CASHGANQPQHF.

This chain uses TRBV11-1 with TRBJ1-3; 7 bases map to TRBD1. The CDR3 extends over 15 amino acids. Germline lookup yields CDR1 SGHAT and CDR2 FQDESV (reference sequence). Unmatched junction bases numbered 4, after V lost 5 bases and J lost 0 bases. Here the CDR3 DNA reads TGTGCCAGCAGCCCAGGGACAGCCTCTGGAAACACCATATATTTT. Translation: CASSPGTASGNTIYF.

This clone was counted a single time. V gene TRBV28 combines with J gene TRBJ1-2; D is unclear. There are 11 residues in the CDR3. Trimming cost V 6 bases and J 3 bases, with 5 bases left between them. Germline V CDR1 and CDR2: MDHEN, SYDVKM. CDR3 sequence: CASRRYYGYTF. For the CDR3, the DNA is TGTGCCAGCAGGAGGTACTATGGCTACACCTTC.

The chain employs TRBV3-1 (or the pseudogene TRBV3-2) and TRBJ2-3; perhaps TRBD2 as D (6 bases). The V end lost 1 base, the J end lost 6 bases, and 11 bases lay between the germline ends. Germline CDR1 and CDR2: LGHDT and YNNKEL (reference sequence). This CDR3 is 14 amino acids long. The DNA of the CDR3 is TGTGCCAGCAGCCAAGGTGGCGGGGCTGATACGCAGTATTTT. It encodes CASSQGGGADTQYF.

The V gene is TRBV5-1, the J gene TRBJ1-1, with D maybe TRBD1 (5 bases). The ends were cut back, 0 bases at V and 6 bases at J, with 15 bases in the middle. CDR3 length: 15 residues. CDR1 is SGHRS, CDR2 YFSETQ, per germline. The CDR3 nucleotides are TGCGCCAGCAGCTTGGCGCCAGGGAGTATCTCTGAAGCTTTCTTT. Translation gives CASSLAPGSISEAFF.

This chain joins TRBV30 and TRBJ2-5; no clear D. V lost 0 bases and J 4 bases, leaving 3 bases between the germline ends. The CDR3 is 11 amino acids. Per the germline V gene, CDR1 is GTSNPN and CDR2 is SVGIG (reference sequence). The CDR3 DNA sequence: TGTGCCTGGAGTGTAGGAGAGACCCAGTACTTC. Amino acids: CAWSVGETQYF.

V and J are TRBV10-3 and TRBJ1-2; D is uncertain. There are 14 residues in the CDR3. Germline values: CDR1 ENHRY, CDR2 SYGVKD. V was trimmed by 8 bases and J by 6 bases, leaving 19 bases between them. CDR3 residues: CAIGQGRMDDGYTF. DNA for the CDR3: TGTGCCATCGGCCAAGGGAGGATGGACGATGGCTACACCTTC.